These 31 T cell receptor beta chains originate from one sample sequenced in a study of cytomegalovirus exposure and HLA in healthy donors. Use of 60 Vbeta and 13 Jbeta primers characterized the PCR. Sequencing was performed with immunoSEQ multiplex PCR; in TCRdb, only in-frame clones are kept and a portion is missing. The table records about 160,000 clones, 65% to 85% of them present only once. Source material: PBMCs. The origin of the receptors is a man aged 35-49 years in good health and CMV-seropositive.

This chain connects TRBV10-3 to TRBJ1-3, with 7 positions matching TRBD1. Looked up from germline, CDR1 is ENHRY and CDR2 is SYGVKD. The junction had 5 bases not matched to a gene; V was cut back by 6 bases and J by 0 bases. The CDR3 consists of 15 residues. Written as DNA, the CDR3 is TGTGCCATCAGCCGGGACAGCAACTCTGGAAACACCATATATTTT. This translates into CAISRDSNSGNTIYF.

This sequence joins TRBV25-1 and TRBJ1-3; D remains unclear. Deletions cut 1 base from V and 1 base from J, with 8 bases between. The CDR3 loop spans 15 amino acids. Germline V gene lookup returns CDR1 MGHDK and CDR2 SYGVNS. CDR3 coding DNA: TGTGCCAGCAGTGAATCCCTCTTTTCTGGAAACACCATATATTTT. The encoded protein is CASSESLFSGNTIYF. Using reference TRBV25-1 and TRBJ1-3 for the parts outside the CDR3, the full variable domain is EADIYQTPRYLVIGTGKKITLECSQTMGHDKMYWYQQDPGMELHLIHYSYGVNSTEKGDLSSESTVSRIRTEHFPLTLESARPSHTSQYLCASSESLFSGNTIYFGEGSWLTVV.

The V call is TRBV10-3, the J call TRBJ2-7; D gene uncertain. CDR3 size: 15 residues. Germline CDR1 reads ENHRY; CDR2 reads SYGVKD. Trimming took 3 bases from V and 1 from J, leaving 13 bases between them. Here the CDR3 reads CAISDTAANSYEQYF. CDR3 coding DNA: TGTGCCATCAGTGATACGGCGGCGAATTCCTACGAGCAGTACTTC.

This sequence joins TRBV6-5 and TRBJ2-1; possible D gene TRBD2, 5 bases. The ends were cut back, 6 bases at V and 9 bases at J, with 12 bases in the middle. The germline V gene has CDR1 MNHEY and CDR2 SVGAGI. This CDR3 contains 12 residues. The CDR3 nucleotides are TGTGCCAGCAGGGACTCTTCGCGTGAGCAGTTCTTC. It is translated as CASRDSSREQFF.

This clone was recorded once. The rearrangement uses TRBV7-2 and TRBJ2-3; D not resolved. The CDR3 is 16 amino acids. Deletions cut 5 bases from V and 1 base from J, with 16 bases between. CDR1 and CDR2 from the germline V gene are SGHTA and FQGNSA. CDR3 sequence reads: CASSPLRVSGTDTQYF. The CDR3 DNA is TGTGCCAGCAGCCCCCTCCGGGTGTCTGGCACAGATACGCAGTATTTT.

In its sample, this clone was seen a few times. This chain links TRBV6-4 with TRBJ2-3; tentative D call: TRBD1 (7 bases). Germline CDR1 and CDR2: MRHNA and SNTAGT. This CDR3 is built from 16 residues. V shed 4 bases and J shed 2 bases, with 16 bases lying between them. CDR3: CASSARGDSFTDTQYF. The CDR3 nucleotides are TGTGCCAGCAGTGCTAGGGGGGACAGTTTCACAGATACGCAGTATTTT.

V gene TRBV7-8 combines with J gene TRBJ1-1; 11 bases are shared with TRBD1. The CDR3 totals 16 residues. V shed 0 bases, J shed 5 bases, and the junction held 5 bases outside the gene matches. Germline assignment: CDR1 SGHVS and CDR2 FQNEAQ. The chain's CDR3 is CASSLADRGRRTEAFF. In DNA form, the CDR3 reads TGTGCCAGCAGCTTAGCGGACAGGGGGCGAAGGACTGAAGCTTTCTTT.

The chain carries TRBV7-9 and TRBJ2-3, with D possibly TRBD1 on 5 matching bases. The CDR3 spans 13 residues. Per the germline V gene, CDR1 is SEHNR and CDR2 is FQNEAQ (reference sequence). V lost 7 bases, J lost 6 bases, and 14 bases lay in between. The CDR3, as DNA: TGTGCCAGCATCCCCCTTTCAGGGGATACGCAGTATTTT. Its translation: CASIPLSGDTQYF.

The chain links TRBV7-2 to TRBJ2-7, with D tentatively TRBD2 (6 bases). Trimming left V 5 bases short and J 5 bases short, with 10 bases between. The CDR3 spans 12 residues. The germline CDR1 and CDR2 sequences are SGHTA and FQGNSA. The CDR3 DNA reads TGTGCCAGCAGCCCCGGGAGTAACGAGCAGTACTTC. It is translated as CASSPGSNEQYF. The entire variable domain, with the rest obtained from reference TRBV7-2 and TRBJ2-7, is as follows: GAGVSQSPSNKVTEKGKDVELRCDPISGHTALYWYRQSLGQGLEFLIYFQGNSAPDKSGLPSDRFSAERTGGSVSTLTIQRTQQEDSAVYLCASSPGSNEQYFGPGTRLTVT.

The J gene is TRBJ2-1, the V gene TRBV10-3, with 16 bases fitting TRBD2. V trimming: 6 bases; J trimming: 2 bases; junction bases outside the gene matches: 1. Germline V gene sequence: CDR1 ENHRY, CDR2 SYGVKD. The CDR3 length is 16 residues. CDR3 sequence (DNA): TGTGCCATCAGCGGGACTAGCGGGGGGGCCTACAATGAGCAGTTCTTC. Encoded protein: CAISGTSGGAYNEQFF.

CDR3 loop: CASSPGLAGDRASTDTQYF. As DNA, the CDR3 is TGTGCCAGCAGCCCGGGACTAGCGGGGGATCGCGCTAGCACAGATACGCAGTATTTT. This rearrangement joins TRBV7-8 to TRBJ2-3; 14 bases line up with TRBD2. V dropped 5 bases and J dropped 0; count of bases not matched to a gene: 10. CDR1 is SGHVS and CDR2 is FQNEAQ in the germline V gene. This CDR3 has 19 amino acids.

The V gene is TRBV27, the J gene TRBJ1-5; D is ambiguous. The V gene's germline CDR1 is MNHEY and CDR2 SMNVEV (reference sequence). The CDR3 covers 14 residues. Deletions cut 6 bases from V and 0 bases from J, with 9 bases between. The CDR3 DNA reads TGTGCCAGCAGACGGGCGGGTAGCAATCAGCCCCAGCATTTT. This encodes CASRRAGSNQPQHF.

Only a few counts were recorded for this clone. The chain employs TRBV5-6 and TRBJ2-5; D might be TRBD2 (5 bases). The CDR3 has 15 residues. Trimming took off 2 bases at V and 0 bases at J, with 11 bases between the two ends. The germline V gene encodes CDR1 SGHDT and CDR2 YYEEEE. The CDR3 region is CASSFLRGNQETQYF. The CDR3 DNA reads TGTGCCAGCAGCTTCCTCCGGGGAAACCAAGAGACCCAGTACTTC.

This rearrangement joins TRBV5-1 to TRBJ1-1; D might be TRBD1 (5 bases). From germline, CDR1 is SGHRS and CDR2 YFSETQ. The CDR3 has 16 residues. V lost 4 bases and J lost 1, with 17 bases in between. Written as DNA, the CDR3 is TGCGCCAGCAGCCTGGGACCCGCGGTTGGGAACACTGAAGCTTTCTTT. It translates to CASSLGPAVGNTEAFF. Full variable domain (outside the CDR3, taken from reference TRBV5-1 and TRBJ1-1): KAGVTQTPRYLIKTRGQQVTLSCSPISGHRSVSWYQQTPGQGLQFLFEYFSETQRNKGNFPGRFSGRQFSNSRSEMNVSTLELGDSALYLCASSLGPAVGNTEAFFGQGTRLTVV.

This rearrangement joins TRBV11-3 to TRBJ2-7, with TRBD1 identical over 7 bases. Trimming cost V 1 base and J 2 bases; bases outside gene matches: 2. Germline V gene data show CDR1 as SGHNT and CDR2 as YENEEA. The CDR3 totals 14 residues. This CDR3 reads CASSLGTGPYEQYF. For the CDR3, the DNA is TGTGCCAGCAGCTTAGGGACAGGACCCTACGAGCAGTACTTC. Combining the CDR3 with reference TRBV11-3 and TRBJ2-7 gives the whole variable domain EAGVVQSPRYKIIEKKQPVAFWCNPISGHNTLYWYLQNLGQGPELLIRYENEEAVDDSQLPKDRFSAERLKGVDSTLKIQPAELGDSAVYLCASSLGTGPYEQYFGPGTRLTVT.

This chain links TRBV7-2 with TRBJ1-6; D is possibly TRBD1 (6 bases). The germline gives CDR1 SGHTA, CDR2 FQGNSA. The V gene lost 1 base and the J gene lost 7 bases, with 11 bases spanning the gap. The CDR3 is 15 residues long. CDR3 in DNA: TGTGCCAGCAGCTTAGACCGGACAGCCAATTCACCCCTCCACTTT. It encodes CASSLDRTANSPLHF.

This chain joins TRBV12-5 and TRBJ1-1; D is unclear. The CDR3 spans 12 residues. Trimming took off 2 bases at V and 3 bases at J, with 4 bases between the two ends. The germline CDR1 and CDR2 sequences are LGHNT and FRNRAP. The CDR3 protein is CASGLQYTEAFF. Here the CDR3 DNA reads TGTGCTAGTGGTTTGCAATACACTGAAGCTTTCTTT.

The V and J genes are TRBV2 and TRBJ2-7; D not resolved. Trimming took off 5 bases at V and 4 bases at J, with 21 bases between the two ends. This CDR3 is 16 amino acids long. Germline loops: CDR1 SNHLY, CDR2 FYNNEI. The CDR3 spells CASSIVKKPSPYEQYF. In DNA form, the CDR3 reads TGTGCCAGCAGTATCGTAAAAAAACCGAGCCCTTACGAGCAGTACTTC.

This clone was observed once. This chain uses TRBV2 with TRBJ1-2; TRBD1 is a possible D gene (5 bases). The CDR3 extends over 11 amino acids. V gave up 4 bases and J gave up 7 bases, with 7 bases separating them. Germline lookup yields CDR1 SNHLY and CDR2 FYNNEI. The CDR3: CASSAGGGYTF. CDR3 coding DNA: TGTGCCAGCAGTGCCGGGGGTGGCTACACCTTC.

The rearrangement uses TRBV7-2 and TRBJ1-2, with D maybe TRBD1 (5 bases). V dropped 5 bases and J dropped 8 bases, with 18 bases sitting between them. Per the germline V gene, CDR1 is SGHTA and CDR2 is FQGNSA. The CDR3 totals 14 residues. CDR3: CASSPLRGAGGYTF. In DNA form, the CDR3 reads TGTGCCAGCAGCCCCCTGAGGGGCGCGGGAGGCTACACCTTC.

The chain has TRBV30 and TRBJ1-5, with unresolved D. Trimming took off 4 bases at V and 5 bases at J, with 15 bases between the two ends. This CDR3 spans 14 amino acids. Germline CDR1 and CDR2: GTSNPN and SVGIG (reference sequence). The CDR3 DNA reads TGTGCCTGGAACAGTCGAGACGGCCATCAGCCCCAGCATTTT. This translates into CAWNSRDGHQPQHF.

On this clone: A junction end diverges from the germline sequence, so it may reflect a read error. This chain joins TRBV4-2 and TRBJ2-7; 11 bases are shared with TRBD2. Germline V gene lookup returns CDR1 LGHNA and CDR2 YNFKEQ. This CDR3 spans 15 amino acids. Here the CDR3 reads CASTQALAGVYEQYF. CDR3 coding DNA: TGTGCCAGCACCCAAGCACTAGCGGGGGTCTACGAGCAGTACTTC.

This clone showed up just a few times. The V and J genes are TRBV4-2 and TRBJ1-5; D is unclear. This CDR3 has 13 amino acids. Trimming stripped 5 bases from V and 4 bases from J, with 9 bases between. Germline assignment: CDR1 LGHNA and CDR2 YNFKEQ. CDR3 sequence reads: CASSWEGNQPQHF. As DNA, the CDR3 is TGTGCCAGCAGCTGGGAGGGAAATCAGCCCCAGCATTTT.

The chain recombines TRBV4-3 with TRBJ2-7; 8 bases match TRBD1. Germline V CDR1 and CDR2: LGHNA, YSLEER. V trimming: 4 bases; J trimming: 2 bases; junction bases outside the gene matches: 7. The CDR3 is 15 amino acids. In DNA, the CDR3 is TGCGCCAGCAGCCCTAAGGGGACAGGAGCCTACGAGCAGTACTTC. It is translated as CASSPKGTGAYEQYF.

Written as DNA, the CDR3 is TGTGCCAGCAGTGACGGGGGAGACTCCTACGAGCAGTACTTC. Protein sequence: CASSDGGDSYEQYF. The chain couples TRBV6-1 to TRBJ2-7; a weak D match, TRBD2 (6 bases). With 3 bases removed from V and 0 bases from J, the gap between germline ends came to 9 bases. CDR3 length: 14 residues. Germline CDR1 reads MNHNS; CDR2 reads SASEGT.

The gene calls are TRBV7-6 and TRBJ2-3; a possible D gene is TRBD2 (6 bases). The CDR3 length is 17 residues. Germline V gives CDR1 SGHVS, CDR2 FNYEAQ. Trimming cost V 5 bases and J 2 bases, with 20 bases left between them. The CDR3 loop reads CASSVRRAGPDTDTQYF. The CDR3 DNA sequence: TGTGCCAGCAGCGTGCGACGGGCGGGGCCAGACACAGATACGCAGTATTTT.

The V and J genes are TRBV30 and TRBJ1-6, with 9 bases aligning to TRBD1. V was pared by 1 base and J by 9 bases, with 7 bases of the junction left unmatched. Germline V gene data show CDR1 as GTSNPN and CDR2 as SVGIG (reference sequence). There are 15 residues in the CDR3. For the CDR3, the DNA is TGTGCCTGGAGTGAGAGGGGACAGGGTGGTTCACCCCTCCACTTT. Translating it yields CAWSERGQGGSPLHF.

CDR3 in DNA: TGTGCCAGCAGCCTGAATAGTGAGCAGTTCTTC. Its protein product is CASSLNSEQFF. The chain has TRBV5-4 and TRBJ2-1; D remains unclear. This CDR3 contains 11 residues. The germline V gene has CDR1 SGHNT and CDR2 YYREEE (reference sequence). V lost 4 bases and J 9 bases, leaving 8 bases between the germline ends.

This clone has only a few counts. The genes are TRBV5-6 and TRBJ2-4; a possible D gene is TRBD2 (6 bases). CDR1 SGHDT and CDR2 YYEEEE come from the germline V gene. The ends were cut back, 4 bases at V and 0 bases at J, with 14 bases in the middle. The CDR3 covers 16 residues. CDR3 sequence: CASSLGTGLAKNIQYF. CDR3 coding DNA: TGTGCCAGCAGCCTAGGGACGGGACTAGCCAAAAACATTCAGTACTTC. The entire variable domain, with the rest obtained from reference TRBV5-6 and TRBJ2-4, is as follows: DAGVTQSPTHLIKTRGQQVTLRCSPKSGHDTVSWYQQALGQGPQFIFQYYEEEERQRGNFPDRFSGHQFPNYSSELNVNALLLGDSALYLCASSLGTGLAKNIQYFGAGTRLSVL.

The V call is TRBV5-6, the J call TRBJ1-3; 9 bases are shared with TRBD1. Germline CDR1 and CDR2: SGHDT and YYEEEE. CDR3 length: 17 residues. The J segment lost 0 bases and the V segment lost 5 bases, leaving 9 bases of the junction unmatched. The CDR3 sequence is CASSRLGQGYSGNTIYF. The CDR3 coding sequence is TGTGCCAGCAGTCGTCTGGGACAGGGTTACTCTGGAAACACCATATATTTT. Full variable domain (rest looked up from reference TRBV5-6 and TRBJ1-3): DAGVTQSPTHLIKTRGQQVTLRCSPKSGHDTVSWYQQALGQGPQFIFQYYEEEERQRGNFPDRFSGHQFPNYSSELNVNALLLGDSALYLCASSRLGQGYSGNTIYFGEGSWLTVV.

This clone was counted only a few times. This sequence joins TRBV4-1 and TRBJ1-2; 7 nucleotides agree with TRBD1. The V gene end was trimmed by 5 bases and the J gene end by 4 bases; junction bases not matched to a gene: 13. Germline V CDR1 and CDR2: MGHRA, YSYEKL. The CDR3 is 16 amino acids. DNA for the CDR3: TGCGCCAGCAGCTACCCCTCCACAGGGGATCGCTATGGCTACACCTTC. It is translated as CASSYPSTGDRYGYTF.